This T cell receptor (beta chain) was sequenced for a study of CD8 T cells in ankylosing spondylitis. Whole-study findings and limits: Typical of ankylosing spondylitis blood, it appeared, was a TCR beta motif of eight highly homologous variants.

TCRdb processed the 5' RACE reads anew with MiXCR; each CDR3 protein has one entry. This table has almost 400,000 distinct CDR3 sequences, about a fifth appearing once. CDR3 length: 17 residues. After removal of 0 bases from V and 3 bases from J, the junction contained 10 bases not matched to a gene. Looked up from germline, CDR1 is SGHRS and CDR2 is YFSETQ. Note on this clonotype: What it binds is not known.

The sample was blood, either unsorted or a sorted T cell fraction (not recorded which). This chain joins TRBV5-1 and TRBJ2-3; TRBD2 matches at 7 bases. The clonotype was recovered from a male donor with ankylosing spondylitis. CDR3 DNA sequence: TGCGCCAGCAGCTTGGAGCCGGGACTACCGTGGACAGATACGCAGTATTTT. The encoded protein is CASSLEPGLPWTDTQYF. Based on the CDR3 plus reference TRBV5-1 and TRBJ2-3, the full variable domain is KAGVTQTPRYLIKTRGQQVTLSCSPISGHRSVSWYQQTPGQGLQFLFEYFSETQRNKGNFPGRFSGRQFSNSRSEMNVSTLELGDSALYLCASSLEPGLPWTDTQYFGPGTRLTVL.